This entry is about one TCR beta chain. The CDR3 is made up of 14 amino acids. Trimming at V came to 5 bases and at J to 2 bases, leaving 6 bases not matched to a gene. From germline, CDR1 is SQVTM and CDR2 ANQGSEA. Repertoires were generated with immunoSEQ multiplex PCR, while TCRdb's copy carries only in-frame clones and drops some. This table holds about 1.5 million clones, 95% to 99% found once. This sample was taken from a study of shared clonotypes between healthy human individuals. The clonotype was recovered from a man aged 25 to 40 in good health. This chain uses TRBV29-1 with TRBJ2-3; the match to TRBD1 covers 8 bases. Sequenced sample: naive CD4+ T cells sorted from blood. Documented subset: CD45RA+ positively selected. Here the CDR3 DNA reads TGCAGCGTTCGGACAGGGATAAACACAGATACGCAGTATTTT. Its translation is CSVRTGINTDTQYF.